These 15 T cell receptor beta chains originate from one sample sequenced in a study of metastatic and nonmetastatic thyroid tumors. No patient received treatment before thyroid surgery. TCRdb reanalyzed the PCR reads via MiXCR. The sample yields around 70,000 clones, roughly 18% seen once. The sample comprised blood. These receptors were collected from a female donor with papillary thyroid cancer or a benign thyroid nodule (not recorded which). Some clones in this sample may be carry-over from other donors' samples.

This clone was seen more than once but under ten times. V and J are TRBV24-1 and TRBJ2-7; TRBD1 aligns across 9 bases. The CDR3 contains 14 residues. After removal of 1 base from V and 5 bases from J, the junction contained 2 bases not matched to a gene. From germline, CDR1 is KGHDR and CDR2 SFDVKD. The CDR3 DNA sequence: TGTGCCACCAGTGATTTCGGACAGGGGAACGAGCAGTACTTC. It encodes CATSDFGQGNEQYF.

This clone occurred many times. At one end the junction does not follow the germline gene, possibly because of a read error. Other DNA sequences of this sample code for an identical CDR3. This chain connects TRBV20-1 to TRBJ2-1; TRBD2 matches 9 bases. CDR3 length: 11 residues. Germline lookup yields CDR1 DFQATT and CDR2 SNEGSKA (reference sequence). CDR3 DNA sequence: TGCAGTGCTAATCGGGCGGGAGGGCGGCTCTTC. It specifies CSANRAGGRLF.

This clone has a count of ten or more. The CDR3 here is CAWTTSGSYNEQFF. CDR3 in DNA: TGTGCCTGGACCACTAGCGGCTCCTACAATGAGCAGTTCTTC. The J gene is TRBJ2-1, the V gene TRBV30; 8 nucleotides agree with TRBD2. The CDR3 covers 14 residues. V gave up 4 bases and J gave up 0 bases; unmatched junction bases: 2. Germline CDR1 is GTSNPN and CDR2 is SVGIG (reference sequence).

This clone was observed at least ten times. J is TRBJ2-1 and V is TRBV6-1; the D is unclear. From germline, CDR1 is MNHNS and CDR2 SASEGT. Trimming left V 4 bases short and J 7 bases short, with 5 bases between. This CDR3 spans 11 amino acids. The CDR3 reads CASSVGNEQFF. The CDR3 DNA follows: TGTGCCAGCAGTGTTGGGAATGAGCAGTTCTTC.

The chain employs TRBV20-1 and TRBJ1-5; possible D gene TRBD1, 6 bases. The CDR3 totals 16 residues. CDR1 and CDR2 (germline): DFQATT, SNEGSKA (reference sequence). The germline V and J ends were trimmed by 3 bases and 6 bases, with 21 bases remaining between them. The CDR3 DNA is TGCAGTGCTAGGATACAGGGAGGGTTTGAATCTCAGCCCCAGCATTTT. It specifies CSARIQGGFESQPQHF.

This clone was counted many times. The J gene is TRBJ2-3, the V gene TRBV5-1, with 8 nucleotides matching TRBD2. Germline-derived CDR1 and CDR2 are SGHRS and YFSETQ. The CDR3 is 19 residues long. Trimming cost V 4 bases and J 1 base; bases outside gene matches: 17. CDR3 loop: CASSPPVGGRPRGTDTQYF. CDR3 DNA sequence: TGCGCCAGCAGCCCTCCTGTGGGCGGGAGGCCAAGGGGCACAGATACGCAGTATTTT.

For the CDR3, the DNA is TGTGCCAGCAGCCAAGAGGGGGGGTTTAGGAACACTGAAGCTTTCTTT. This sequence encodes CASSQEGGFRNTEAFF. The rearrangement uses TRBV3-1 and TRBJ1-1, with a tentative D call TRBD1 (5 bases). The CDR3 is 16 residues long. Trimming took 0 bases from V and 1 from J, leaving 12 bases between them. Germline CDR1 and CDR2: LGHDT and YNNKEL (reference sequence).

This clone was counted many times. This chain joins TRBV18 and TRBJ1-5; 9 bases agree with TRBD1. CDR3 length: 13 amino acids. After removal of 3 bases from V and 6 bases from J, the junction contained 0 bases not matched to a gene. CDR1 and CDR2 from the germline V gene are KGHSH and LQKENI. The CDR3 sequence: CASSPGQGQPQHF. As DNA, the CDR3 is TGTGCCAGCTCACCGGGACAGGGTCAGCCCCAGCATTTT.

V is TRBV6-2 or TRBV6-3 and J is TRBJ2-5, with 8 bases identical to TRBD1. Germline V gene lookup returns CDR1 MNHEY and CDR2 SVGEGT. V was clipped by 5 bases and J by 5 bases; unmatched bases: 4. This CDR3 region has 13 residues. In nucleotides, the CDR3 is TGTGCCAGCAGTATTCAGGGGGCGGAGACCCAGTACTTC. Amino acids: CASSIQGAETQYF.

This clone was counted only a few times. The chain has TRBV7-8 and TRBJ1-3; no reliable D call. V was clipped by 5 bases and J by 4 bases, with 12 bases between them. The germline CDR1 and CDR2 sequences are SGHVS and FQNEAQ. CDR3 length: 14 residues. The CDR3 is CASSRGDSGNTIYF. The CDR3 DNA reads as TGTGCCAGCAGCCGCGGGGATTCAGGAAACACCATATATTTT.

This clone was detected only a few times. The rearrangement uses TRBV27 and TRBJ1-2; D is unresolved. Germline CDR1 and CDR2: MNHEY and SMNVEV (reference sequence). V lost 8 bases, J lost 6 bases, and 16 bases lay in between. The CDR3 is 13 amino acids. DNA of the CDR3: TGTGCCAGCCGTCAAGTGATTTCGGATGGCTACACCTTC. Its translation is CASRQVISDGYTF.

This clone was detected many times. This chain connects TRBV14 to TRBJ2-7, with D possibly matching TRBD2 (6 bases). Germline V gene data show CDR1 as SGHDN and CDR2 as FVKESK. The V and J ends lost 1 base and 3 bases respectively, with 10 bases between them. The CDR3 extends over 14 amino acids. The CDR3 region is CASSQAGVGYEQYF. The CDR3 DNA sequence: TGTGCCAGCAGCCAAGCGGGAGTCGGCTACGAGCAGTACTTC.

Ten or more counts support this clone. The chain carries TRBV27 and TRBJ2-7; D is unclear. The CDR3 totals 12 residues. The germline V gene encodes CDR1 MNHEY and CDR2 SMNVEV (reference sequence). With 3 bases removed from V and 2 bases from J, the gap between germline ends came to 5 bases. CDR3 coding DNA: TGTGCCAGCAGTTTCGCCACCTACGAGCAGTACTTC. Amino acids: CASSFATYEQYF.

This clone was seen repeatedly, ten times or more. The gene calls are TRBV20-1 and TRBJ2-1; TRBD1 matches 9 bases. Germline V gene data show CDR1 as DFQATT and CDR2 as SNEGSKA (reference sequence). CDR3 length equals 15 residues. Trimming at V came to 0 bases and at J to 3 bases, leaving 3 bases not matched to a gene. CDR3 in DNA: TGCAGTGCTAGAGATAGGGACAGGGTCTACAATGAGCAGTTCTTC. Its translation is CSARDRDRVYNEQFF.

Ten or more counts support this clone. The CDR3 region is CASSGGRIYEQYF. Here the CDR3 DNA reads TGTGCCAGCAGCGGGGGACGGATATACGAGCAGTACTTC. J is TRBJ2-7 and V is TRBV7-9, with D perhaps given as TRBD1 or TRBD2 (5 bases each). The CDR3 has 13 amino acids. Germline lookup yields CDR1 SEHNR and CDR2 FQNEAQ (reference sequence). Trimming stripped 5 bases from V and 4 bases from J, with 12 bases between. The full variable domain, its missing parts supplied by reference TRBV7-9 and TRBJ2-7, is DTGVSQNPRHKITKRGQNVTFRCDPISEHNRLYWYRQTLGQGPEFLTYFQNEAQLEKSRLLSDRFSAERPKGSFSTLEIQRTEQGDSAMYLCASSGGRIYEQYFGPGTRLTVT.